The source of this T cell receptor (beta chain) is a study of T cell repertoires in cytomegalovirus infection. Study in general: It can be stated that public TCR beta signatures indicated CMV infection as well as a matching HLA type. Study findings and constraints: Predominance within the ex vivo response was attributable to HLA-C-restricted CMV-specific TCR beta clonotypes. Frequencies of public TCR beta families were cumulated, and this identified carriers of CMV plus the relevant HLA.

From the reads, TCRdb called clonotypes with MiXCR, one entry per CDR3 protein. The sample lists approximately 750,000 distinct CDR3 sequences, about a third seen once, with 2.5% to 3.5% in the top ten. This clonotype has a handful of counts. Antigen: not known. Sequencing used PBMCs. The TCR originated in a human donor in good health (CMV status not recorded). Some clones in this sample may be carry-over from other donors' samples.

CDR3 sequence reads: CASSHQGGNEQFF. The CDR3 bases are TGTGCCAGCAGTCACCAGGGGGGCAATGAGCAGTTCTTC. V and J are TRBV6-5 and TRBJ2-1; perhaps TRBD1 as D (7 bases). The ends were cut back, 5 bases at V and 6 bases at J, with 11 bases in the middle. Germline CDR1 is MNHEY and CDR2 is SVGAGI. This CDR3 contains 13 residues.